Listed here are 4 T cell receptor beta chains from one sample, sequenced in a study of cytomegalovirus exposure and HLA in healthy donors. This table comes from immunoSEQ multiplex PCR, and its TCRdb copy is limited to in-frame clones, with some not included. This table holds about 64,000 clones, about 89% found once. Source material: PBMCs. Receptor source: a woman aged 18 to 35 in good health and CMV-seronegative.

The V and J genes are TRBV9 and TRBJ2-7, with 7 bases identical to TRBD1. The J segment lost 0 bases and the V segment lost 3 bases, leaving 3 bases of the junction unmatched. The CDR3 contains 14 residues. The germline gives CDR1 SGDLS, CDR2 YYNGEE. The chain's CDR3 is CASSAGTDSYEQYF. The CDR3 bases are TGTGCCAGCAGCGCCGGGACAGACTCCTACGAGCAGTACTTC.

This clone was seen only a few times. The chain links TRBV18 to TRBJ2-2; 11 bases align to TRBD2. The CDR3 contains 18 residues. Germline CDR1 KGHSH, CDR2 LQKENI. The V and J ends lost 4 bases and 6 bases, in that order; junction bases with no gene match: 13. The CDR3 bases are TGTGCCAGCTCACTAGCTACTAGCGGGGGTTCAAGCGCCGGGGAGCTGTTTTTT. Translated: CASSLATSGGSSAGELFF.

CDR3 sequence: CASSQGAKSGAQETQYF. The CDR3 DNA reads as TGCGCCAGCAGCCAAGGGGCAAAAAGCGGGGCGCAAGAGACCCAGTACTTC. The rearrangement uses TRBV4-1 and TRBJ2-5, with 7 bases that match TRBD2. Germline assignment: CDR1 MGHRA and CDR2 YSYEKL. The CDR3 length is 17 residues. V lost 1 base, J lost 2 bases, and 10 bases stayed unmatched.

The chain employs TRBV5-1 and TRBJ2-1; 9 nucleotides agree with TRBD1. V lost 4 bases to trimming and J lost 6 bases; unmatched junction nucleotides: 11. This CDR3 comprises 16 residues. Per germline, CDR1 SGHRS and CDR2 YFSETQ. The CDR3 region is CASSANPETGGNEQFF. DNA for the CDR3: TGCGCCAGCAGCGCGAATCCGGAGACAGGGGGCAATGAGCAGTTCTTC.